These 2 T cell receptor beta chains were all obtained from the same sample, sequenced in a study of patients and donors after allogeneic stem cell transplantation. TCRdb reanalysed the RT-PCR reads using MiXCR and keeps one entry per CDR3 protein. The sample includes about 15,000 distinct CDR3 sequences, 27% of them seen just once. Sequencing was performed on blood, either unsorted or a sorted T cell fraction (not recorded which). These receptor sequences come from a human donor who was either an allogeneic HSCT recipient or a stem cell or donor lymphocyte infusion donor (not recorded which). It is not recorded whose cells these are; they may come from a transplant donor.

This chain uses TRBV7-8 with TRBJ1-5; 11 bases fit TRBD1. Unmatched junction bases numbered 14, after V lost 2 bases and J lost 5 bases. Per germline, CDR1 SGHVS and CDR2 FQNEAQ. The CDR3 runs 19 residues. The CDR3 is CASSLHPGQGAKWDQPQHF. CDR3 sequence (DNA): TGTGCCAGCAGCTTACATCCAGGACAGGGGGCGAAATGGGATCAGCCCCAGCATTTT.

The rearrangement joins TRBV4-2 to TRBJ1-1, with 7 bases that match TRBD1. Germline CDR1 LGHNA, CDR2 YNFKEQ. Trimming cost V 1 base and J 8 bases; bases outside gene matches: 4. This CDR3 is 13 amino acids long. The CDR3 loop is CASSQGTGWEAFF. The CDR3 coding sequence is TGTGCCAGCAGCCAAGGGACAGGATGGGAAGCTTTCTTT.